Following are 5 T cell receptor beta chains from one sample sequenced in a study of control samples from healthy donors and cancer patients (dated by TCRdb to 2018 to 2020). Library creation used the immunoSEQ multiplex PCR assay. Drawn from immuneACCESS, this table holds only the in-frame rearrangements with V and J called that TCRdb kept. Clones are partly lost; checked studies trace under half to an unresolved V gene and leave the rest unexplained. The table for this sample lists roughly 160,000 clones; roughly 95% of them were counted only once. Just over 1% of the sample lies in the top ten. What was sequenced was blood. Receptors originate from a woman aged 25 to 39 in good health.

This chain uses TRBV5-1 with TRBJ2-3; 13 nucleotides line up with TRBD2. The CDR3 runs to 18 residues. The germline V gene has CDR1 SGHRS and CDR2 YFSETQ. V trimming: 4 bases; J trimming: 0 bases; junction bases outside the gene matches: 8. The CDR3, as DNA: TGCGCCAGCAGCCTACTCGGGACTAGCGGGATAAGCACAGATACGCAGTATTTT. This gives the protein CASSLLGTSGISTDTQYF.

The V and J genes are TRBV6-1 and TRBJ2-2, with D perhaps matching TRBD1 (5 bases). There are 16 residues in the CDR3. The germline gives CDR1 MNHNS, CDR2 SASEGT. V was pared by 2 bases and J by 3 bases, with 13 bases between. The CDR3 sequence: CASSERGRAYTGELFF. DNA of the CDR3: TGTGCCAGCAGTGAAAGGGGCAGGGCCTACACCGGGGAGCTGTTTTTT.

The chain recombines TRBV19 with TRBJ1-2, with no clear D. CDR1 and CDR2 from the germline V gene are LNHDA and SQIVND (reference sequence). Between the trimmed V and J ends, which lost 4 bases and 4 bases, there was a span of 7 bases. This CDR3 has 12 amino acids. CDR3 in amino acids: CASSRTRYGYTF. In nucleotides, the CDR3 is TGTGCCAGTAGTAGGACTCGCTATGGCTACACCTTC.

This clone was counted a single time. V gene TRBV3-1 (or the pseudogene TRBV3-2) combines with J gene TRBJ1-2; D is unresolved. Trimming stripped 0 bases from V and 8 bases from J, with 13 bases between. Germline values: CDR1 LGHDT, CDR2 YNNKEL (reference sequence). This CDR3 spans 14 amino acids. The CDR3: CASSQDLRGLGYTF. DNA for the CDR3: TGTGCCAGCAGCCAAGATCTTCGGGGTTTGGGCTACACCTTC.

This clone appeared a single time. This sample includes further DNA sequences coding for the same CDR3. This chain uses TRBV10-3 with TRBJ1-4; D remains unclear. V lost 0 bases to trimming and J lost 8 bases, with 7 bases between them. Germline-derived CDR1 and CDR2 are ENHRY and SYGVKD. The CDR3 covers 13 residues. The CDR3 is CAISESGGEKLFF. CDR3 nucleotides: TGTGCCATCAGTGAGTCAGGCGGAGAAAAACTGTTTTTT.